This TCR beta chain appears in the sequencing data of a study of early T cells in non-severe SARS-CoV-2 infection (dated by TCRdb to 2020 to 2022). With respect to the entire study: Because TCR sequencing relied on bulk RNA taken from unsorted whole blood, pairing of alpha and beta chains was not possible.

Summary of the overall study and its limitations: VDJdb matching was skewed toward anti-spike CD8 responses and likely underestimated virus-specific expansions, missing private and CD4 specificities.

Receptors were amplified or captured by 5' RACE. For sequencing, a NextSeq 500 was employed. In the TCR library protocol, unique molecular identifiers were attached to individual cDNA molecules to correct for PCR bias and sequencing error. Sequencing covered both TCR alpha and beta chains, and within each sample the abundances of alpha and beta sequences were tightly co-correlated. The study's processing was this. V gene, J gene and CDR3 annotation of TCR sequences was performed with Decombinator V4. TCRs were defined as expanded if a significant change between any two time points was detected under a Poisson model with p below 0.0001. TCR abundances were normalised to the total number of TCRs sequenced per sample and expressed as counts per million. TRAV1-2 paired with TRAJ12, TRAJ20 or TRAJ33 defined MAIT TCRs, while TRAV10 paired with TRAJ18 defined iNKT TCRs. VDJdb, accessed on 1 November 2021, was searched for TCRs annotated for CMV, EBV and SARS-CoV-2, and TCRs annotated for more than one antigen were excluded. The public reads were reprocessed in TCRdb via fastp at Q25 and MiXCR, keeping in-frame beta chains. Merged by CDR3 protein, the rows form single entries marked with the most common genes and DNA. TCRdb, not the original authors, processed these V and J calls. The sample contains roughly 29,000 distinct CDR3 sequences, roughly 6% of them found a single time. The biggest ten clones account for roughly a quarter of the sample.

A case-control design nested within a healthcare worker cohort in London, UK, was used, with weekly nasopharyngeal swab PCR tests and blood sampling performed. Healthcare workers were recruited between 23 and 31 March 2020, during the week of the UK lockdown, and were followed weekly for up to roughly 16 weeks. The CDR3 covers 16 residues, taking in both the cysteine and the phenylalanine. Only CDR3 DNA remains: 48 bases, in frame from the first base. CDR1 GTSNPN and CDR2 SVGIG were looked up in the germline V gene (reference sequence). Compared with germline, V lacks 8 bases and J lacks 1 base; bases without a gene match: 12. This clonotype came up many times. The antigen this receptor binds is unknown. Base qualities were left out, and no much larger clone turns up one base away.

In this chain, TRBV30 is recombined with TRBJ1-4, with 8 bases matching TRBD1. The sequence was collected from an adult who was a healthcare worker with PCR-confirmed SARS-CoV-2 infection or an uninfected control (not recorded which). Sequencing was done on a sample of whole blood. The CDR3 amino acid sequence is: CAVGRGRTGTNEKLFF. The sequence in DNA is TGTGCCGTGGGCAGGGGGCGTACGGGAACTAATGAAAAACTGTTTTTT.